This is a list of T cell receptor beta chains from one sample in a study of T cells in Graves' hyperthyroidism and ophthalmopathy. One entry per CDR3 protein results from TCRdb running MiXCR on the multiplex PCR reads. The table includes more than 550,000 distinct CDR3 sequences, roughly a sixth detected once. The specimen sequenced was blood. These receptor sequences come from a woman between 50 and 59 years old with Graves' hyperthyroidism that later progressed to Graves' ophthalmopathy. Both conserved end residues are part of each CDR3. The D gene is left open where the match is weak. Rows give clone size only sometimes, using once, few, many, or a class for an expanded clone.

J gene,V gene,D gene,clone size,CDR3 protein,CDR3 DNA
TRBJ1-4,TRBV12-3/TRBV12-4,TRBD1,NA,CASSRGPRQGANEKLFF,TGTGCCAGCAGCCGCGGACCTCGACAGGGGGCTAATGAAAAACTGTTTTTT
TRBJ2-2,TRBV7-2,NA,many,CASSLGVSRNTGELFF,TGTGCCAGCAGCTTAGGGGTTAGCAGAAACACCGGGGAGCTGTTTTTT
TRBJ2-1,TRBV10-3,NA,NA,CAISLLPRRDEQFF,TGTGCCATCAGCCTCTTGCCCCGGAGGGATGAGCAGTTCTTC
TRBJ2-1,TRBV5-1,TRBD2,NA,CASSPTAGSNEQFF,TGCGCCAGCAGCCCGACAGCGGGGAGCAATGAGCAGTTCTTC
TRBJ1-2,TRBV5-5,TRBD1,few,CASSWGQGDSYGYTF,TGTGCCAGCAGCTGGGGGCAGGGGGATTCCTATGGCTACACCTTC
TRBJ1-2,TRBV20-1,NA,NA,CSATRGRFEGVDTF,TGCAGTGCTACCAGGGGCCGATTTGAGGGAGTCGACACCTTC
TRBJ2-5,TRBV15,NA,few,CATSRDRGIQETQYF,TGTGCCACCAGCAGAGATCGGGGAATCCAAGAGACCCAGTACTTC
TRBJ2-2,TRBV7-9,NA,many,CASSLEHDPSGELFF,TGTGCCAGCAGCTTAGAACACGATCCGAGCGGGGAGCTGTTTTTT
TRBJ1-5,TRBV19,NA,NA,CASSSWDTNQPQHF,TGTGCCAGTAGTAGTTGGGACACCAATCAGCCCCAGCATTTT
TRBJ1-1,TRBV27,NA,many,CASSLSRGNTEAFF,TGCGCCAGCAGCTTGAGCAGGGGGAACACTGAAGCTTTCTTT